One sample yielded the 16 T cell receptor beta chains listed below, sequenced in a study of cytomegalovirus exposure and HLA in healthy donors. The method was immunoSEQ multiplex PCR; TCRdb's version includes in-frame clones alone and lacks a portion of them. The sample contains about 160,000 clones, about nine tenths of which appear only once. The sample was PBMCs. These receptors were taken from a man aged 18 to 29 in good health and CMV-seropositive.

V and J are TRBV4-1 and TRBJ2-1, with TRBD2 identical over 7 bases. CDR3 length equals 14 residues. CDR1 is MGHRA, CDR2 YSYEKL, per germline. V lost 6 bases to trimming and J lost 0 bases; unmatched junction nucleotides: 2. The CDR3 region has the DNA TGCGCCAGCAGGTCGGGGGGCTCCTACAATGAGCAGTTCTTC. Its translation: CASRSGGSYNEQFF.

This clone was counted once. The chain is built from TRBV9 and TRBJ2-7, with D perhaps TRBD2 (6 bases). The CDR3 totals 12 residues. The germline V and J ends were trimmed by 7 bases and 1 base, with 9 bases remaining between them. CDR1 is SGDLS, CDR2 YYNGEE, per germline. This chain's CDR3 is CASSGESYEQYF. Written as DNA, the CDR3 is TGTGCCAGCTCGGGGGAATCCTACGAGCAGTACTTC.

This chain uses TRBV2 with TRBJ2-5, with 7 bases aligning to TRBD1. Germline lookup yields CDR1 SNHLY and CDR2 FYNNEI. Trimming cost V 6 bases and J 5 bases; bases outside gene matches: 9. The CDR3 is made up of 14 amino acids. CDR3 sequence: CASRWTGTTETQYF. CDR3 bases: TGTGCCAGCAGGTGGACAGGTACCACCGAGACCCAGTACTTC.

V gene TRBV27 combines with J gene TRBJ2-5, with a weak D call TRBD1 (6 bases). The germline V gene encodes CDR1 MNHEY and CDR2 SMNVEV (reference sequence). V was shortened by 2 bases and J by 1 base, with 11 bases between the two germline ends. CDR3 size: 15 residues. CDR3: CASSLTGNLQETQYF. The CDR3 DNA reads TGTGCCAGCAGTTTAACAGGGAACCTCCAAGAGACCCAGTACTTC.

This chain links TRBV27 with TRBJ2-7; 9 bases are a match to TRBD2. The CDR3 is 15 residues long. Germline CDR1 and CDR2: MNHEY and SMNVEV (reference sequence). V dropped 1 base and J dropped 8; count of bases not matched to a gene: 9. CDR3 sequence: CASSLYAGGQPQQYF. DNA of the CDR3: TGTGCCAGCAGTTTATACGCGGGAGGGCAACCTCAGCAGTACTTC.

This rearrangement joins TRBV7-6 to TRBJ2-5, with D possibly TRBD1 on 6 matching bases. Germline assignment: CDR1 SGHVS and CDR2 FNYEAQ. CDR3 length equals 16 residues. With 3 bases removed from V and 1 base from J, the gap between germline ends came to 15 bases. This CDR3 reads CASSFTGIAPQETQYF. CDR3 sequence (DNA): TGTGCCAGCAGCTTCACAGGGATTGCTCCCCAAGAGACCCAGTACTTC.

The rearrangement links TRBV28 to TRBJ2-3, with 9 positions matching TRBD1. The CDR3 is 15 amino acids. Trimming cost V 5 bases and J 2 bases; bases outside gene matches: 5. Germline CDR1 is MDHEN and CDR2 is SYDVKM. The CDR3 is CASSRDRAFTDTQYF. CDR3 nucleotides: TGTGCCAGCAGTCGGGACAGGGCTTTCACAGATACGCAGTATTTT. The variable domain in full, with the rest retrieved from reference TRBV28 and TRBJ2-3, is DVKVTQSSRYLVKRTGEKVFLECVQDMDHENMFWYRQDPGLGLRLIYFSYDVKMKEKGDIPEGYSVSREKKERFSLILESASTNQTSMYLCASSRDRAFTDTQYFGPGTRLTVL.

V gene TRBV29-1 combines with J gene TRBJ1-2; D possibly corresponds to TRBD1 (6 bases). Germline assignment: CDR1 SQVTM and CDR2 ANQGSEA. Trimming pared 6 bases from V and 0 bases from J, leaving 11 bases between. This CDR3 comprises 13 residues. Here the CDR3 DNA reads TGCAGCGTCTCAGGGGCTTCTAACTATGGCTACACCTTC. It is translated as CSVSGASNYGYTF.

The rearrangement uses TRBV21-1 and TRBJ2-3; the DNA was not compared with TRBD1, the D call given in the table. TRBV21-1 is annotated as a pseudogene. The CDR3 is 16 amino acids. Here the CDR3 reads CASSNPAGGFTDTQYF. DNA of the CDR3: TGTGCCAGCAGCAATCCGGCAGGGGGCTTTACAGATACGCAGTATTTT.

DNA for the CDR3: TGTGCCAGCAGTTTAGGGGTGGGAGTGGGCACAGATACGCAGTATTTT. Amino acids: CASSLGVGVGTDTQYF. V and J are TRBV28 and TRBJ2-3; possible D gene TRBD2, 5 bases. This CDR3 has 16 residues. V lost 2 bases and J lost 1, with 13 bases in between. Per the germline V gene, CDR1 is MDHEN and CDR2 is SYDVKM.

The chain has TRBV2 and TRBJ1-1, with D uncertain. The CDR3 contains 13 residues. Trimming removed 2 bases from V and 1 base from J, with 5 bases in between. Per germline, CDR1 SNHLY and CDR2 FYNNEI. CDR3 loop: CASSEWRNTEAFF. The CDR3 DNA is TGTGCCAGCAGTGAATGGAGGAACACTGAAGCTTTCTTT.

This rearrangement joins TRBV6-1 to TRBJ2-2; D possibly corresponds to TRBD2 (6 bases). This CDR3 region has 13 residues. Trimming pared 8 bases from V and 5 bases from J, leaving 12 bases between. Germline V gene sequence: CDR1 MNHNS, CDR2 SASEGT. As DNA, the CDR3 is TGTGCCAGCCGGCAGACTAGTACCGGGGAGCTGTTTTTT. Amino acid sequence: CASRQTSTGELFF.

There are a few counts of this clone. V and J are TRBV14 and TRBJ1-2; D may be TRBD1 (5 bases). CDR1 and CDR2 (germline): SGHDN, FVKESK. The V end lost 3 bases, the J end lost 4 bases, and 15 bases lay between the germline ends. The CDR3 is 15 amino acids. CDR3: CASSQIAGMGYGYTF. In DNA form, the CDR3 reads TGTGCCAGCAGCCAGATTGCAGGGATGGGCTATGGCTACACCTTC.

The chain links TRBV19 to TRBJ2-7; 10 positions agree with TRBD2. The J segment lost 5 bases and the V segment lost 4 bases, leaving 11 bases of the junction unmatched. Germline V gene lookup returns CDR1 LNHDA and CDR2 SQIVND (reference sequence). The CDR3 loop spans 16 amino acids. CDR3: CASSNTPSGSSDEQYF. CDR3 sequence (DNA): TGTGCCAGTAGTAACACCCCTAGCGGGAGTTCGGACGAGCAGTACTTC.

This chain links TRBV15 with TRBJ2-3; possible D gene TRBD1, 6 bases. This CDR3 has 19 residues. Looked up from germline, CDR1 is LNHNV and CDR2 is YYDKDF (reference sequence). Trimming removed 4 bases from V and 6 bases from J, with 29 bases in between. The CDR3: CATSNVGWSLQGFYDTQYF. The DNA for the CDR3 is TGTGCCACCAGCAACGTAGGTTGGTCGCTACAGGGATTCTACGATACGCAGTATTTT.

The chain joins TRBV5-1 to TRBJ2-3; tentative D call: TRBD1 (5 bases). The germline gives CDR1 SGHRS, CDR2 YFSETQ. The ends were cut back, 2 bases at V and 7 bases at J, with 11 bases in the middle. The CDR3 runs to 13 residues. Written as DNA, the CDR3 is TGCGCCAGCAGCTTAGGGGATCAAAATACGCAGTATTTT. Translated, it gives CASSLGDQNTQYF.